The next 9 T cell receptor beta chains were all read from a single sample in a study of blood T cell repertoires in COVID-19. Sequenced by immunoSEQ multiplex PCR; TCRdb stores in-frame clones only, minus some. The data contain around 300,000 clones, roughly 90% of them singletons. What was sequenced was PBMCs or T cells enriched from blood (not recorded which). These receptors originate from a woman in her twenties or thirties who had recovered from COVID-19.

A single count supports this clone. The chain combines TRBV15 with TRBJ2-7, with TRBD2 identical over 8 bases. The V gene end was trimmed by 2 bases and the J gene end by 5 bases; junction bases not matched to a gene: 8. The CDR3 consists of 15 residues. The germline CDR1 and CDR2 sequences are LNHNV and YYDKDF (reference sequence). The CDR3 spells CATSRSGGARDEQYF. The DNA for the CDR3 is TGTGCCACCAGCAGATCGGGGGGGGCAAGGGACGAGCAGTACTTC.

This clone was found once. The chain employs TRBV21-1 and TRBJ1-1. TRBV21-1 is a listed pseudogene. This CDR3 contains 11 residues. The CDR3 coding sequence is TGTGCCAGCAGCCCCCGGGGTGAAGCTTTCTTT. This sequence encodes CASSPRGEAFF.

This chain uses TRBV7-9 with TRBJ1-1; D not certain. Trimming pared 5 bases from V and 4 bases from J, leaving 11 bases between. This CDR3 region has 13 residues. Germline V gene data show CDR1 as SEHNR and CDR2 as FQNEAQ (reference sequence). CDR3: CASSVSSGTEAFF. Written as DNA, the CDR3 is TGTGCCAGCAGCGTTAGTTCCGGCACTGAAGCTTTCTTT.

The chain combines TRBV28 with TRBJ2-1; TRBD2 matches 9 bases. Losses at the gene ends were 8 bases for V and 6 bases for J; bases not matched to a gene: 11. The CDR3 extends over 15 amino acids. The germline V gene encodes CDR1 MDHEN and CDR2 SYDVKM. The CDR3 bases are TGTGCCAGCGATTCAGCGGGAGGCCTCTTCAATGAGCAGTTCTTC. It codes for CASDSAGGLFNEQFF.

This rearrangement joins TRBV2 to TRBJ2-5; no reliable D call. Deletions cut 6 bases from V and 2 bases from J, with 4 bases between. The CDR3 has 11 amino acids. Germline V gene lookup returns CDR1 SNHLY and CDR2 FYNNEI. The CDR3 region is CASRSQETQYF. The DNA of the CDR3 is TGTGCCAGCAGATCACAAGAGACCCAGTACTTC.

The rearrangement uses TRBV4-2 and TRBJ2-2; maybe TRBD2 (5 bases). Germline lookup yields CDR1 LGHNA and CDR2 YNFKEQ. The CDR3 is made up of 15 amino acids. Trimming stripped 0 bases from V and 6 bases from J, with 11 bases between. CDR3 sequence: CASSQDLSGSGELFF. The CDR3 DNA sequence: TGTGCCAGCAGCCAAGATTTGTCGGGATCCGGGGAGCTGTTTTTT.

In its sample, this clone was seen a few times. The chain employs TRBV18 and TRBJ2-7; 14 nucleotides align to TRBD2. V was clipped by 5 bases and J by 6 bases; unmatched bases: 9. Germline CDR1 reads KGHSH; CDR2 reads LQKENI. This CDR3 has 16 amino acids. The CDR3 loop is CASSLGLAGVTLEQYF. The CDR3, as DNA: TGTGCCAGCTCATTGGGACTAGCGGGGGTTACCCTCGAGCAGTACTTC.

The J gene is TRBJ1-2, the V gene TRBV29-1; 9 nucleotides line up with TRBD1. Per germline, CDR1 SQVTM and CDR2 ANQGSEA. The trim removed 7 bases at V and 4 bases at J, leaving 7 bases unmatched. CDR3 size: 13 residues. The CDR3 nucleotides are TGCAGCGCAGGGGACAGGGAGGGCTATGGCTACACCTTC. Translation: CSAGDREGYGYTF.

This sequence joins TRBV6-5 and TRBJ2-2, with 10 bases that match TRBD1. The CDR3 is 15 residues long. J was trimmed by 5 bases and V by 5 bases; bases with no gene match: 5. Germline V gene data show CDR1 as MNHEY and CDR2 as SVGAGI. CDR3 sequence: CASSRDRGFTGELFF. In DNA form, the CDR3 reads TGTGCCAGCAGTCGGGACAGGGGTTTTACCGGGGAGCTGTTTTTT.